The T cell receptor beta chain described here comes from a study of T cells expressing NK-cell markers. Broader study findings: Dominant NKG2C+ clonotypes in a handful of donors made up roughly 1.0-7.0% of CD8+ T cells. It was still unclear whether expanded NKG2C+ T cell clones were HCMV specific.

TCR beta libraries carry UMIs added by 5'RACE template switching. TCRdb reprocessed the 5' RACE reads and stores each CDR3 protein as one record, lacking DNA. This table lists roughly 450,000 distinct CDR3 sequences. As concerns this clonotype: Its antigen is as yet unknown.

The receptor was derived from a woman aged 45-65 years in good health. The sequencing input was blood T cells: a sorted CD56 or NKG2C T cell subset, CD4+ or CD8+ T cells, or bulk PBMC T cells (not recorded which).

The CDR3 protein is CSYGLLPETQYF. The V call is TRBV29-1, the J call TRBJ2-5; the TRBD2 assignment by TCRdb is unverifiable without DNA. The CDR3 covers 12 residues. Per the germline V gene, CDR1 is SQVTM and CDR2 is ANQGSEA. The entire variable domain, with the rest obtained from reference TRBV29-1 and TRBJ2-5, is as follows: SAVISQKPSRDICQRGTSLTIQCQVDSQVTMMFWYRQQPGQSLTLIATANQGSEATYESGFVIDKFPISRPNLTFSTLTVSNMSPEDSSIYLCSYGLLPETQYFGPGTRLLVL.